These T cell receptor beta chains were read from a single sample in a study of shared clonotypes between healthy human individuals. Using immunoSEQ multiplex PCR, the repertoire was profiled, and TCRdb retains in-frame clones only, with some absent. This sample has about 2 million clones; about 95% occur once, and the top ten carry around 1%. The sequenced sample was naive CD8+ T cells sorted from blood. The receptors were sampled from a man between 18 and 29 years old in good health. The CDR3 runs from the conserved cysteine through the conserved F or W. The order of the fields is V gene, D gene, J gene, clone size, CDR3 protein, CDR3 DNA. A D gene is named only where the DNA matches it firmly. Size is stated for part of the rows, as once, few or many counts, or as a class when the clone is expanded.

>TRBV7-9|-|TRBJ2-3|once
CAGENGVDTQYF
TGTGCCGGCGAAAATGGGGTGGATACGCAGTATTTT
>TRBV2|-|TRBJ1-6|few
CATMLDVDSPLHF
TGTGCCACGATGTTGGATGTCGATTCACCCCTCCACTTT
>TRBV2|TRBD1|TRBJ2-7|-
CAIVSRDRDTYEQYF
TGTGCCATCGTGTCCCGGGACAGGGATACCTACGAGCAGTACTTC
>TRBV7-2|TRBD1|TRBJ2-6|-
CASSQDRAYGANVLTF
TGTGCCAGCAGCCAGGACAGGGCTTATGGGGCCAACGTCCTGACTTTC
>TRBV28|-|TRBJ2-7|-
CASSFRGLSDEQYF
TGTGCCAGCAGTTTTCGGGGCCTCTCCGACGAGCAGTACTTC
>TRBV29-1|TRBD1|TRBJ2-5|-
CSVRGQGAWETQYF
TGCAGCGTGAGGGGACAGGGGGCCTGGGAGACCCAGTACTTC
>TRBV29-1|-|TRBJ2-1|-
CSVVIQSSYNEQFF
TGCAGCGTTGTCATACAGAGCTCCTACAATGAGCAGTTCTTC
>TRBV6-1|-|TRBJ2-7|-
CASSDLGILLNEQYF
TGTGCCAGCAGTGACCTAGGGATCCTACTCAACGAGCAGTACTTC
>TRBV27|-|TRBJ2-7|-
CASSLGPQGYEQYF
TGTGCCAGCAGTTTAGGGCCCCAGGGTTACGAGCAGTACTTC
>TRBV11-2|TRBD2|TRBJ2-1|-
CASSFPGLAGVDEQFF
TGTGCCAGCAGCTTCCCGGGACTAGCGGGAGTCGATGAGCAGTTCTTC
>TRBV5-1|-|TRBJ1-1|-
CASSETAGFVNTEAFF
TGCGCCAGCAGCGAGACGGCGGGGTTCGTGAACACTGAAGCTTTCTTT
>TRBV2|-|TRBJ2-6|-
CASREAGYSGANVLTF
TGTGCCAGCAGAGAAGCAGGTTACTCTGGGGCCAACGTCCTGACTTTC
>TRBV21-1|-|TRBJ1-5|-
CATPGQGDNQPQHF
TGTGCTACGCCCGGGCAGGGTGACAATCAGCCCCAGCATTTT
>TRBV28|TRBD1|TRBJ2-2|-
CASSPRTGEAGELFF
TGTGCCAGCAGTCCCCGGACAGGGGAGGCCGGGGAGCTGTTTTTT
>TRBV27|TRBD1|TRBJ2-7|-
CASSIGQGSYEQYF
TGTGCCAGCAGTATAGGACAGGGCTCCTACGAGCAGTACTTC
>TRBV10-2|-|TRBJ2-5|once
CATLGPRSQETQYF
TGCGCCACACTGGGGCCGCGATCTCAAGAGACCCAGTACTTC
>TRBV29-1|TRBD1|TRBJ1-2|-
CSVEDPTGDYGYTF
TGCAGCGTTGAAGACCCGACAGGGGACTATGGCTACACCTTC
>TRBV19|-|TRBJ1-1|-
CATTVGNTEAFF
TGTGCCACCACAGTCGGGAACACTGAAGCTTTCTTT
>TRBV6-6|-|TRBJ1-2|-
CASSPLPALKAGYTF
TGTGCCAGCAGTCCGTTGCCCGCCCTTAAAGCTGGCTACACCTTC
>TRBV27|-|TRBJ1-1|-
CASSFGTEAFF
TGTGCCAGCAGTTTCGGCACTGAAGCTTTCTTT
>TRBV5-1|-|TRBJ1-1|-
CASSPAGGSFTEAFF
TGCGCCAGCAGCCCGGCGGGGGGCTCATTCACTGAAGCTTTCTTT
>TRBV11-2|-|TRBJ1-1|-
CASCRGAVLGSEAFF
TGTGCCAGCTGCCGGGGGGCGGTTTTAGGATCTGAAGCTTTCTTT
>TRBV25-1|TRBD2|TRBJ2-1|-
CASSDSGVGEQFF
TGTGCCAGCAGTGATAGCGGGGTCGGCGAGCAGTTCTTC
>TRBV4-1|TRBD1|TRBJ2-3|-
CASSLLGQGLTDTQYF
TGCGCCAGCAGCCTTTTGGGACAGGGCTTAACAGATACGCAGTATTTT
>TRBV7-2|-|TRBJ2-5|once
CASSLTRQQETQYF
TGTGCCAGCAGCTTAACTCGACAGCAAGAGACCCAGTACTTC
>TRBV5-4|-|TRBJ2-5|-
CASSPRGETQYF
TGTGCCAGCAGCCCCCGGGGGGAGACCCAGTACTTC
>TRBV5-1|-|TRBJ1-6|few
CASSLAMGGRTSTLHF
TGCGCCAGCAGCTTGGCCATGGGGGGGCGGACCTCCACCCTCCACTTT
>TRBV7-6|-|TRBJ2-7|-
CASSLTEGYEQYF
TGTGCCAGCAGCTTGACAGAGGGCTACGAGCAGTACTTC
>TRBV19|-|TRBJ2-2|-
CASSIVGDTGELFF
TGTGCCAGTAGTATAGTTGGAGACACCGGGGAGCTGTTTTTT
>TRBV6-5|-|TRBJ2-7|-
CASSYAGDHYEQYF
TGTGCCAGCAGTTACGCAGGGGACCACTACGAGCAGTACTTC
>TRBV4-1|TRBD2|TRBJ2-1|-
CASSGFQASGGADEQFF
TGCGCCAGCAGCGGTTTCCAGGCTAGCGGGGGGGCCGATGAGCAGTTCTTC